This passage covers 20 T cell receptor beta chains from one sample sequenced in a study of tumor and adjacent non-tumor tissue in lung cancer. TCRbeta libraries were built with three rounds of nested PCR, modified from ARM-PCR. TCRdb fed the multiplex PCR reads into MiXCR, producing one record per CDR3 protein. The sample holds more than 85,000 distinct CDR3 sequences, 61% seen once. The template was RNA from unsorted bulk tissue. Sample: lung tumor tissue. These receptors came from a man aged 65 to 79 with non-small cell lung cancer.

This clonotype came up many times. V gene TRBV29-1 combines with J gene TRBJ2-3, with TRBD2 matching over 7 bases. Germline assignment: CDR1 SQVTM and CDR2 ANQGSEA. With V trimmed by 6 bases and J by 3 bases, 15 bases remained unmatched. The CDR3 covers 16 residues. CDR3 nucleotides: TGCAGCGTCCCGGGATTAGAGCGGGATAGGACAGATACGCAGTATTTT. It translates to CSVPGLERDRTDTQYF.

With regard to this clonotype: Because the CDR3 is missing its conserved closing phenylalanine or tryptophan, this is likely a read error. The V gene is TRBV29-1, the J gene TRBJ2-3; no clear D gene. The V end was cut by 4 bases, the J end by 6 bases, with 11 bases between. CDR1 is SQVTM, CDR2 ANQGSEA, per germline. CDR3 length equals 12 residues. This CDR3 reads CSVVSVVDTQYS. CDR3 coding DNA: TGCAGCGTTGTTTCGGTGGTGGATACGCAGTATTCT.

The V call is TRBV11-3, the J call TRBJ2-1; TRBD1 aligns across 9 bases. This CDR3 has 14 residues. V gave up 5 bases and J gave up 15 bases; unmatched junction bases: 14. CDR1 is SGHNT and CDR2 is YENEEA in the germline V gene. CDR3 DNA sequence: TGTGCCAGCAGCGGTCGGGACAGGGTTAATGAGTGGTTCTTC. This encodes CASSGRDRVNEWFF.

This sequence joins TRBV11-2 and TRBJ2-7, with D possibly TRBD1 on 5 matching bases. The V gene's germline CDR1 is SGHAT and CDR2 FQNNGV. The CDR3 sequence is 12 residues long. Trimming took off 0 bases at V and 10 bases at J, with 10 bases between the two ends. The CDR3 reads CASSLDPGYQYF. CDR3 DNA: TGTGCCAGCAGCTTAGATCCAGGGTACCAGTACTTC.

This clonotype has at least ten counts. J is TRBJ2-5 and V is TRBV7-8, with D perhaps assigned TRBD1 or TRBD2 (5 bases each). The CDR3 covers 13 residues. Germline CDR1 is SGHVS and CDR2 is FQNEAQ. V lost 5 bases, J lost 4 bases, and 11 bases lay in between. CDR3 sequence reads: CASSQGRRETQYF. The CDR3 region has the DNA TGTGCCAGCAGCCAGGGACGGAGAGAGACCCAGTACTTC.

About this clonotype itself: This may arise from a read error, as a much more abundant clone is one base away. The V gene is TRBV30, the J gene TRBJ2-2; TRBD1 might be the D (6 bases). Germline V CDR1 and CDR2: GTSNPN, SVGIG (reference sequence). This CDR3 spans 14 amino acids. CDR3 loop: CAWKGGDWYGEPFF. CDR3 bases: TGTGCCTGGAAAGGGGGTGACTGGTACGGGGAGCCGTTTTTT.

The chain recombines TRBV6-4 with TRBJ1-2, with D possibly TRBD1 on 5 matching bases. The CDR3 spans 13 residues. V dropped 0 bases and J dropped 8 bases, with 10 bases sitting between them. The V gene's germline CDR1 is MRHNA and CDR2 SNTAGT. The CDR3 protein is CASSDSLRGGYTF. The CDR3 DNA follows: TGTGCCAGCAGTGACTCCCTTAGGGGAGGCTACACCTTC.

The V call is TRBV20-1, the J call TRBJ1-6; no clear D gene. Germline V CDR1 and CDR2: DFQATT, SNEGSKA (reference sequence). This CDR3 spans 15 amino acids. The V end lost 2 bases, the J end lost 5 bases, and 13 bases lay between the germline ends. CDR3 loop: CSARPEKANNSPLHF. Written as DNA, the CDR3 is TGCAGTGCTAGACCCGAGAAAGCCAATAATTCACCCCTCCACTTT.

This clonotype appeared a few times. A read error may be the cause here, since a much bigger clone is one base away. This chain uses TRBV6-5 with TRBJ2-7; 9 nucleotides line up with TRBD2. This CDR3 spans 16 amino acids. In germline, CDR1 is MNHEY, CDR2 SVGAGI. CDR3 nucleotide sequence: TGTGCCAGCAGTTATAGGTTTTGGACTAGCGACTACGAGAAGTACTTC. Translating it yields CASSYRFWTSDYEKYF.

A word on this clonotype: The junction departs from the called germline gene at one end, perhaps through a read error. The chain carries TRBV28 and TRBJ2-3; TRBD2 matches at 13 bases. The length of the CDR3 is 17 residues. Looked up from germline, CDR1 is MDHEN and CDR2 is SYDVKM. The CDR3 DNA reads as TGTCCCAGCAGAGTACTAGCGGGGGGGCCCGGCACAGATACGCAGTATTTT. Translation gives CPSRVLAGGPGTDTQYF. Looking up the rest from reference TRBV28 and TRBJ2-3 gives the full variable domain: DVKVTQSSRYLVKRTGEKVFLECVQDMDHENMFWYRQDPGLGLRLIYFSYDVKMKEKGDIPEGYSVSREKKERFSLILESASTNQTSMYLCPSRVLAGGPGTDTQYFGPGTRLTVL.

As concerns this clonotype: It is likely a read error, because the conserved phenylalanine at the end of the CDR3 is missing. The V and J genes are TRBV20-1 and TRBJ2-3; possible D gene TRBD1, 5 bases. The DNA end favors TRBJ1-5, so the J call may be wrong. The CDR3 has 14 amino acids. Germline V lookup: CDR1 DFQATT, CDR2 SNEGSKA (reference sequence). CDR3: CSASIGVGPDAQHL. The CDR3 DNA follows: TGCAGTGCTAGTATAGGGGTTGGTCCAGATGCGCAGCATCTT.

For this clonotype: A single base separates this from a much larger clone, so it may be a read error. J is TRBJ1-5 and V is TRBV6-5; perhaps TRBD2 as D (5 bases). The closer fit of TRBJ2-3 to the DNA end suggests the J call may be wrong. The germline V gene has CDR1 MNHEY and CDR2 SVGAGI. The CDR3 covers 14 residues. As DNA, the CDR3 is TGTGCCAGCAAAACCGGAGGTAGCAATCAGCCCCAGTATTTT. It is translated as CASKTGGSNQPQYF.

Details on this clonotype: This may arise from a read error, as a much more abundant clone is one base away. The chain has TRBV28 and TRBJ2-2; no definite D call. The germline CDR1 and CDR2 sequences are MDHEN and SYDVKM. V lost 7 bases and J lost 2, with 14 bases in between. There are 15 residues in the CDR3. The CDR3 nucleotides read TGTGCCAGCAATTTCTCCTGGAGAAACACCGGGGAGCTGTTTTTT. Amino acids: CASNFSWRNTGELFF.

This clonotype was recorded many times. The chain recombines TRBV6-2 or TRBV6-3 with TRBJ2-7, with TRBD2 matching over 14 bases. This CDR3 region has 17 residues. CDR1 and CDR2 from the germline V gene are MNHEY and SVGEGT. Trimming at V came to 6 bases and at J to 5 bases, leaving 12 bases not matched to a gene. The CDR3 nucleotides read TGTGCCAGCAGCCTCCGGACTAGCGGGGGGCCTAGAGACGAGCAGTACTTC. Its protein product is CASSLRTSGGPRDEQYF.

With respect to this clonotype: Being one base from a much bigger clone, this may be a read error. The chain carries TRBV4-1 and TRBJ2-3; D tentatively reads TRBD1 or TRBD2 (5 bases each). V was pared by 4 bases and J by 1 base, with 21 bases between. Germline loops: CDR1 MGHRA, CDR2 YSYEKL. The CDR3 runs 18 residues. The CDR3 here is CASSLTVGKGRGTDTQYF. Written as DNA, the CDR3 is TGCGCCAGCAGCCTCACCGTCGGTAAGGGGAGAGGCACAGATACGCAGTATTTT.

As to this clonotype: Possible read error: a much larger clone is one base away. CDR3 DNA sequence: TGTGCCAACAGGGCCCGCACCCCAGAGACCCAGTACTTC. This codes for CANRARTPETQYF. The chain recombines TRBV6-1 with TRBJ2-5, with D possibly being TRBD1 (6 bases). The CDR3 totals 13 residues. Trimming removed 10 bases at V and 4 bases at J, with 16 bases between. CDR1 is MNHNS and CDR2 is SASEGT in the germline V gene.

This clonotype has only a few counts. This may be a read error: a much more frequent sequence differs by one nucleotide. This chain uses TRBV6-1 with TRBJ1-5; D is perhaps TRBD1 (5 bases). CDR1 is MNHNS and CDR2 is SASEGT in the germline V gene. This CDR3 region has 15 residues. The CDR3 DNA is TGTGTCAGCAGACTTGGGGCCACCTTAGATCAGCCCCAGCATTTT. Residues: CVSRLGATLDQPQHF.

The chain uses TRBV29-1 and TRBJ1-1; D is undetermined. The CDR3 extends over 13 amino acids. CDR1 SQVTM and CDR2 ANQGSEA come from the germline V gene. The DNA of the CDR3 is TGCAGTGTTATTGACGGCCCGAACACTGAAGCTTTCTTT. This translates into CSVIDGPNTEAFF.

In its sample, this clonotype was seen a few times. This chain links TRBV20-1 with TRBJ2-3, with 7 bases lining up with TRBD1. In germline, CDR1 is DFQATT, CDR2 SNEGSKA (reference sequence). J was trimmed by 5 bases and V by 5 bases; bases with no gene match: 13. The length of the CDR3 is 15 residues. The CDR3 reads CSAGDDRDGEDTQYF. Written as DNA, the CDR3 is TGCAGTGCTGGGGACGACAGGGATGGAGAAGATACGCAGTATTTT.

As concerns this clonotype: The germline gene is not matched at one end of the junction; a read error may be the cause. The chain is built from TRBV11-1 and TRBJ2-7, with a possible D match to TRBD1 (6 bases). Germline assignment: CDR1 SGHAT and CDR2 FQDESV (reference sequence). The CDR3 runs 16 residues. CDR3: CASSPRRTRGSYDQYF. In nucleotides, the CDR3 is TGTGCCAGCAGCCCACGTCGAACCAGGGGCTCCTACGATCAGTACTTC.